This TCR beta chain comes out of a study of shared clonotypes between healthy human individuals (dated by TCRdb to about 2020). About the full investigation: The cohort comprised two women and a few men aged 18 to 49 years. To increase sequencing depth and limit assay-specific biases, TCR repertoire library preparation and sequencing were carried out by different laboratories using diverse techniques. Between about 0.8 and 9.5 billion PBMCs per donor were obtained by leukapheresis. The study deeply sequenced blood TCR repertoires of five healthy adults to estimate repertoire size and the extent of clonotype sharing between individuals.

Using the deep immunoSEQ assay, TCR CDR3 regions were amplified from genomic DNA by multiplex PCR. For each cell subset, the extracted genomic DNA was distributed evenly across all wells of several immunoSEQ 96-well plates, and each plate served as one replicate. Each replicate PCR for unsorted PBMC received about 0.3 ug genomic DNA, equal to about 30,000 T cell genomes. Genomic DNA from unsorted PBMC was sequenced over ten immunoSEQ deep assay plates. The purified libraries were quantified using a Qubit 3.0 fluorometer, sized with a Bioanalyzer 2100, and then quantified again using the KAPA Library Quantification kit. Every immunoSEQ 96-well plate was sequenced on a separate single-read 150-cycle Illumina NextSeq 550 flow cell. The authors' pipeline ran thus. The immunoSEQ output contained only junctional sequences without quality scores, so filtering could not match that applied to full-length reads. Sequences were annotated with PyIR, a Python wrapper for IgBLAST v1.9, using IMGT germline references to assign V/J genes and CDR3. Any read was removed if the V/J assignment was weak (E-value above 1e-6), the CDR3 was missing, or the read contained stop codons, out-of-frame junctions, or ambiguous translated residues. V3J clonotypes were defined as sequences sharing the same inferred V gene, J gene, and CDR3 amino acid sequence. To compute the percentage overlap between repertoires, the number of shared unique clonotypes was divided by the size of the smaller repertoire. Three approaches were used to assess repertoire richness: RTK rarefaction, the Chao1 estimator, and Recon v2.1 estimates of unobserved clonotypes. TCRdb re-hosts the immuneACCESS table, in-frame sequences only. Its copies lack some clones; in the studies checked, an unresolved V gene accounts for under half of them, and the cause for the rest is not known. The DNA gave D and trimming, while V, J and clone size come from that table. The sample table holds some 480,000 clones, of which 79% were seen once. The ten largest make up more than 10% of the sample.

What the work shows at the level of the full study, not this receptor alone: Sampling was restricted to blood, and TCR repertoires in tissue are likely to differ from TCR repertoires in blood. Pairwise subsampling indicated that sequencing depth was expected to affect the degree of clonotype sharing among donors. The genetic and exposure-history diversity represented was limited by the small number of donors.

Counted from cysteine to phenylalanine, this CDR3 has 16 amino acids. The DNA shown is the 48-base CDR3, in frame from base 1. CDR1 and CDR2, per the germline V gene, are KGHSH and LQKENI. V has 0 bases trimmed and J has 4 bases trimmed; junction bases matching no gene number 4. Healthy HIV-negative adults with no recently reported acute infections or vaccinations were included as donors. Every donor was a Caucasian adult living in Nashville, Tennessee, USA. For unsorted samples, some 90 million PBMCs were counted and genomic DNA was extracted with the QIAamp DNA Blood Mini kit. Blood was collected by leukapheresis, and PBMCs were isolated by Ficoll-Histopaque density gradient centrifugation and then cryopreserved in liquid nitrogen vapor phase. As regards this clone: Its recognized antigen is unknown. No base quality information exists; no much larger clone differs at one position.

The specimen sequenced was PBMCs. Rearrangement joined TRBV18 to TRBJ2-2; TRBD1 matches 8 bases in the middle. The sequence was obtained from a woman aged 35 to 49 in good health. Some clones in this sample may be carry-over from other donors' samples. The CDR3 loop reads CASSPPTTGATGELFF. The bases read TGTGCCAGCTCACCACCAACGACAGGGGCCACCGGGGAGCTGTTTTTT.